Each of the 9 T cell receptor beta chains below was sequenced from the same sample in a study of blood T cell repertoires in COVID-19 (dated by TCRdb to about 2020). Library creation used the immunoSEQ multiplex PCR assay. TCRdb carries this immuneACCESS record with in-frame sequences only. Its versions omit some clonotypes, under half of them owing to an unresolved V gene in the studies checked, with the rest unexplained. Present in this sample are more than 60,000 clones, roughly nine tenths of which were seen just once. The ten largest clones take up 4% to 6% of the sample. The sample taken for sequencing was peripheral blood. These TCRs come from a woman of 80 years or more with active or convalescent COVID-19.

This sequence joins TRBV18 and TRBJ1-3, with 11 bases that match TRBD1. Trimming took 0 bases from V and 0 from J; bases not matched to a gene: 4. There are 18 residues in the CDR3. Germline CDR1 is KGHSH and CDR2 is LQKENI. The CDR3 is CASSPPDRGPISGNTIYF. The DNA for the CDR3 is TGTGCCAGCTCACCACCGGACAGGGGGCCTATCTCTGGAAACACCATATATTTT.

The CDR3 sequence is CASRLIAKNIQYF. CDR3 DNA sequence: TGTGCCAGCAGACTGATAGCCAAAAACATTCAGTACTTC. V gene TRBV12-3 or TRBV12-4 combines with J gene TRBJ2-4; D ambiguous. V was clipped by 6 bases and J by 0 bases, with 6 bases between them. CDR3 size: 13 residues.

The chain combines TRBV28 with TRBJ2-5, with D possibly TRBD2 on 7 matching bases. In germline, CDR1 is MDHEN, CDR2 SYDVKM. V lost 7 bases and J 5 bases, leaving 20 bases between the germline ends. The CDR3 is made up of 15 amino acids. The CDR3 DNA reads TGTGCCAGCACCGCCCGGGGGAGGGGGGTGGAGACCCAGTACTTC. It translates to CASTARGRGVETQYF.

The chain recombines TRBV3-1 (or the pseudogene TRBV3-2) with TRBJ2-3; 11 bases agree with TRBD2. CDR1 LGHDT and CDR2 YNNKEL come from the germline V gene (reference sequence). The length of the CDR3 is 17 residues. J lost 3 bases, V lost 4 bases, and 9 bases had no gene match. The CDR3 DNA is TGTGCCAGCAGCCCGACCGTACTAGCGGGAGAAACAGATACGCAGTATTTT. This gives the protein CASSPTVLAGETDTQYF.

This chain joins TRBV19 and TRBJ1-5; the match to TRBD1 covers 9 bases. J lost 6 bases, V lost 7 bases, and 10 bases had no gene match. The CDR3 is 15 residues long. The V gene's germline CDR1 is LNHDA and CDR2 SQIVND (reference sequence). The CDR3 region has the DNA TGTGCCAGTATCCATACAGGGGGCGGAGGTCAGCCCCAGCATTTT. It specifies CASIHTGGGGQPQHF.

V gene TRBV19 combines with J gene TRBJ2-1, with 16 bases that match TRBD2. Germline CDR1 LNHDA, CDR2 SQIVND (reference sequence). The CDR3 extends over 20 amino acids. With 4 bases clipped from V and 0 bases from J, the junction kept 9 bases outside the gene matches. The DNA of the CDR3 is TGTGCCAGTAGTACTCCGCCGGGACTAGCGGGAGGGCGCTCCTACAATGAGCAGTTCTTC. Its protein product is CASSTPPGLAGGRSYNEQFF. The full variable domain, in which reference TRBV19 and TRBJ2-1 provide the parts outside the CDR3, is DGGITQSPKYLFRKEGQNVTLSCEQNLNHDAMYWYRQDPGQGLRLIYYSQIVNDFQKGDIAEGYSVSREKKESFPLTVTSAQKNPTAFYLCASSTPPGLAGGRSYNEQFFGPGTRLTVL.

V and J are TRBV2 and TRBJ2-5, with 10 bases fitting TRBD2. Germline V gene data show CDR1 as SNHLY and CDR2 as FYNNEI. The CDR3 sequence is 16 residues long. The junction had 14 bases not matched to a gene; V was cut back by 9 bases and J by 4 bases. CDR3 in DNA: TGTGCCAGTTGCTCTCGGCGAGCGGGAGGGGGAGAGACCCAGTACTTC. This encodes CASCSRRAGGGETQYF.

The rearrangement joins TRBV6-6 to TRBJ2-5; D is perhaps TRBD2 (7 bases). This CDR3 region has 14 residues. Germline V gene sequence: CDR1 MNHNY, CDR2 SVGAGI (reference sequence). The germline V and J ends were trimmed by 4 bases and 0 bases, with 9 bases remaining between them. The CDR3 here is CASSSGGHQETQYF. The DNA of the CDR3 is TGTGCCAGCAGTTCCGGGGGGCACCAAGAGACCCAGTACTTC.

The CDR3 DNA sequence: TGTGCCAGCAGCTTGTCGGGGGGAGTTCTCGACACCATATATTTT. It yields the protein CASSLSGGVLDTIYF. J is TRBJ1-3 and V is TRBV7-6, with D possibly TRBD1 on 5 matching bases. Germline V gene lookup returns CDR1 SGHVS and CDR2 FNYEAQ. The CDR3 totals 15 residues. Trimming shortened V by 3 bases and J by 8 bases, and 17 bases separated the two germline ends.